This section outlines one T cell receptor beta chain sequence together with its context. The entry originates in a study of shared clonotypes between healthy human individuals. Clones were read by immunoSEQ multiplex PCR, and TCRdb kept only the in-frame ones, dropping some. Of about 2.5 million clones listed, roughly 90% are singletons. Germline assignment: CDR1 SGHRS and CDR2 YFSETQ. V was clipped by 5 bases and J by 1 base, with 12 bases between them. The CDR3 covers 15 residues. The receptor's source is a man younger than 35 in good health. Some clones in this sample may be carry-over from other donors' samples. The V call is TRBV5-1, the J call TRBJ1-4, with TRBD1 as a possible D gene (6 bases). Sequencing was done on a sample of naive CD4+ T cells from PBMCs. Subset here: CD45RA+ positively selected. The DNA of the CDR3 is TGCGCCAGCAGTCGACCGGGACAAACTAATGAAAAACTGTTTTTT. This codes for CASSRPGQTNEKLFF. The entire variable domain, with the rest obtained from reference TRBV5-1 and TRBJ1-4, is as follows: KAGVTQTPRYLIKTRGQQVTLSCSPISGHRSVSWYQQTPGQGLQFLFEYFSETQRNKGNFPGRFSGRQFSNSRSEMNVSTLELGDSALYLCASSRPGQTNEKLFFGSGTQLSVL.